This T cell receptor (beta chain) originates from a study of blood T cell repertoires in COVID-19. Germline V lookup: CDR1 ENHRY, CDR2 SYGVKD. The CDR3 has 14 residues. J lost 2 bases, V lost 6 bases, and 4 bases had no gene match. This table comes from immunoSEQ multiplex PCR, and its TCRdb copy is limited to in-frame clones, with some not included. The sample records just over 350,000 clones, roughly 84% being singletons. This clone was observed once. Sequencing input: PBMCs or T cells enriched from blood (not recorded which). This sequence joins TRBV10-3 and TRBJ2-5, with TRBD1 matching 9 bases. The sequence derives from a woman in her thirties who had recovered from COVID-19. The CDR3 DNA reads as TGTGCCATCAGCCGGGACAGGGCTCAAGAGACCCAGTACTTC. The encoded protein is CAISRDRAQETQYF.